This entry describes one TCR beta chain. V shed 5 bases and J 6 bases; nucleotides not matched to a gene: 7. Germline CDR1 reads MDHEN; CDR2 reads SYDVKM. The CDR3 is 14 residues long. The source of the sample is a study of radiotherapy plus CTLA-4 blockade in lung cancer. Data came from immunoSEQ multiplex PCR; TCRdb stores just in-frame clones and leaves some out. Of approximately 95,000 clones in the sample, around four fifths are singletons; the top ten hold roughly 3.5%. The rearrangement uses TRBV28 and TRBJ1-5; the match to TRBD1 covers 7 bases. The TCR sequence derives from a human donor with non-small cell lung cancer who had a partial response to radiotherapy plus ipilimumab. Sequencing used peripheral blood, obtained from a patient treated with radiotherapy plus ipilimumab. The CDR3 bases are TGTGCCAGCAGTCAAGGGGGCGCGGTTCAGCCCCAGCATTTT. It specifies CASSQGGAVQPQHF. Full variable domain (outside the CDR3, taken from reference TRBV28 and TRBJ1-5): DVKVTQSSRYLVKRTGEKVFLECVQDMDHENMFWYRQDPGLGLRLIYFSYDVKMKEKGDIPEGYSVSREKKERFSLILESASTNQTSMYLCASSQGGAVQPQHFGDGTRLSIL.